This T cell receptor (beta chain) comes out of a study of control samples from healthy donors and cancer patients. TCRdb keeps only in-frame clones here, not all; method: immunoSEQ multiplex PCR. The table records 90,000 to 100,000 clones, 70% to 80% of them present only once. Germline V gene data show CDR1 as LNHNV and CDR2 as YYDKDF (reference sequence). The CDR3 is made up of 13 amino acids. V was cut by 3 bases and J by 2 bases, with 7 bases left in between. This clone has more than one count but fewer than ten. The chain recombines TRBV15 with TRBJ1-1; TRBD1 is a possible D gene (5 bases). This sequence was found in a woman in her twenties or thirties in good health. Sequencing was done on a sample of blood. DNA for the CDR3: TGTGCCACCAGCAGCAGGGCTAACACTGAAGCTTTCTTT. Amino acid sequence: CATSSRANTEAFF.